This T cell receptor (beta chain) appears in the sequencing data of a study of blood T cell repertoires in COVID-19. Study information: Samples taken during acute and convalescent COVID-19 were collected in the United States, Italy and Spain. T cells, B-cell-depleted T cells, or PBMCs supplied cDNA or gDNA.

There are 15 residues in the CDR3. Per the germline V gene, CDR1 is SGDLS and CDR2 is YYNGEE. The ends lost 0 bases at V and 4 bases at J; junction bases unmatched: 4. Authors' data handling: Nucleated cell number was recorded as an estimate derived from reference gene primer amplification. Only in-frame clones appear in the TCRdb table, and some are missing; sequencing was by immunoSEQ multiplex PCR. For V, J and clone size, that table is used; D and trimming come from the DNA. The sample contains 60,000 to 70,000 clones, roughly 90% of which appear only once. The receptor was derived from a woman aged 60-70 years with acute or convalescent COVID-19. The chain has TRBV9 and TRBJ1-3, with TRBD1 matching 7 bases. Sequenced material: peripheral blood. This CDR3 reads CASSVAAGQGNTIYF. DNA of the CDR3: TGTGCCAGCAGCGTAGCGGCGGGACAGGGAAACACCATATATTTT. The full variable domain, its missing parts supplied by reference TRBV9 and TRBJ1-3, is DSGVTQTPKHLITATGQRVTLRCSPRSGDLSVYWYQQSLDQGLQFLIQYYNGEERAKGNILERFSAQQFPDLHSELNLSSLELGDSALYFCASSVAAGQGNTIYFGEGSWLTVV.